This T cell receptor (beta chain) was captured in a study of T cells in localized non-small cell lung cancer. As to this clone: The antigen is not known.

Broader study findings: The study detected a median roughly 61 of the top 100 tumor clones in adjacent lung.

With 7 bases removed from V and 2 bases from J, the gap between germline ends came to 11 bases. CDR1 is LNHDA and CDR2 is SQIVND in the germline V gene (reference sequence). This CDR3 contains 14 residues. The protocol was immunoSEQ multiplex PCR, while the TCRdb copy is restricted to in-frame clones and leaves out a portion. The table includes 50,000 to 75,000 clones, about 87% detected once. This chain connects TRBV19 to TRBJ1-4; D is perhaps TRBD1 (6 bases). This TCR was recovered from a man between 40 and 70 years old with stage I squamous cell lung carcinoma. Sequencing was performed on peripheral blood, taken before any cancer treatment. In DNA, the CDR3 is TGTGCCAGTACCCGGGGACACACTAATGAAAAACTGTTTTTT. The encoded protein is CASTRGHTNEKLFF.